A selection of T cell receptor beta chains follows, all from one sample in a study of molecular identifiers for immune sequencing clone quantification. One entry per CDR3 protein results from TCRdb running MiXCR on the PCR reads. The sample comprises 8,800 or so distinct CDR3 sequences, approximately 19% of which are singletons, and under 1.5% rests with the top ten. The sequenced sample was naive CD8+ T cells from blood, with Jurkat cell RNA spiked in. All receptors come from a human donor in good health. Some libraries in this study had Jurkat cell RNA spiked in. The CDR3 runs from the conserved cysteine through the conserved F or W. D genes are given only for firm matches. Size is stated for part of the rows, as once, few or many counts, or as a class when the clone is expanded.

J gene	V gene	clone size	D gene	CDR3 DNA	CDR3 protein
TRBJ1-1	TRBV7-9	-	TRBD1	TGTGCCAGCAGCTTAACAGACCCGGGACAGAAAGAAGCTTTCTTC	CASSLTDPGQKEAFF
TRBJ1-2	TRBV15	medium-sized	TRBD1	TGTGCCACCAGCACACTACAGGGGGCCCTTAACTATGGCTACACCTTC	CATSTLQGALNYGYTF
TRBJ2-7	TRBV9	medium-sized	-	TGTGCCAGCAGCCCAGGGGGGGGGGATTCCTACGAGCAGTACTTC	CASSPGGGDSYEQYF
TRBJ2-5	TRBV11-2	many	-	TGTGCCAGCAGCTTGGCCCGGGGCGCGGGGGCTCAAGAGACCCAGTACTTC	CASSLARGAGAQETQYF
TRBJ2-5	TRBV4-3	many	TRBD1	TGCGCCAGCAGCCAAGGGACAGGACCACAAGAGACCCAGTACTTC	CASSQGTGPQETQYF
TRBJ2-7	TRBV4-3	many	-	TGCGCCAGCAGCCGGCGGCAGGGAGGTTACGAGCAGTACTTC	CASSRRQGGYEQYF
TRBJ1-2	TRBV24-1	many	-	TGTGCCACCAGTGATACCCCAATGGGCAGCTATGGCTACACCTTC	CATSDTPMGSYGYTF
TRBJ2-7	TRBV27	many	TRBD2	TGTGCCAGCAGTCTTCTAGCGGGGCCGGGGGAGCAGTACTTC	CASSLLAGPGEQYF
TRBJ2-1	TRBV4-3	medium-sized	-	TGCGCCAGCAGCCAAGATCGGGCTTCTGGGGATGAGCAGTTCTTC	CASSQDRASGDEQFF
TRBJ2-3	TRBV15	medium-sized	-	TGTGCCACCAGCAGAAAGATCTCAGGAGATACGCAGTATTTT	CATSRKISGDTQYF
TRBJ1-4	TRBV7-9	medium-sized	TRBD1	TGTGCCAGCAGCCATTTGTCAGGGGGCAATGAAAAACTGTTTTTT	CASSHLSGGNEKLFF
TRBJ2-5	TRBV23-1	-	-	TGCGCCAGCAGTCAACCCCCCAAGAGGGGGGTGGAGGGGACCCAGTACTTC	CASSQPPKRGVEGTQYF
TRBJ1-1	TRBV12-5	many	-	TGTGCTAGTGGTTTGGTTCTGACAGGAGACTACTCGAACACTGAAGCTTTCTTT	CASGLVLTGDYSNTEAFF
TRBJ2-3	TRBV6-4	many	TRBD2	TGTGCCAGCAGACCCACTAGCGGGGGGATCACAGATACGCAGTATTTT	CASRPTSGGITDTQYF
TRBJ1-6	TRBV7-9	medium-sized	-	TGTGCCAGCAGCTTAGTTGCCGGCTATAATTCACCCCTCCACTTT	CASSLVAGYNSPLHF
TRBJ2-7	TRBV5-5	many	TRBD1	TGTGCCAGCAGCTTGGGGACAGGGGGCGAGCAGTACTTC	CASSLGTGGEQYF
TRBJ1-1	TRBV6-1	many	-	TGTGCCAGCAAGCAGGGACTGACGATGAACACTGAAGCTTTCTTT	CASKQGLTMNTEAFF
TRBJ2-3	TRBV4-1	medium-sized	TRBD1	TGCGCCTGCGGACAGGGCACAGATACGCAGTATTTT	CACGQGTDTQYF
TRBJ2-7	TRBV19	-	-	TGTGCCAGTAGTTCGGTGCTGGGGCAGGCCACGTACTTC	CASSSVLGQATYF
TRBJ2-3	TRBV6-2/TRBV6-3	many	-	TGTGCCAGCACCCTAGGGGTGCTGGGTAAGCACCAGCGTGCAGATACGCAGTATTTT	CASTLGVLGKHQRADTQYF
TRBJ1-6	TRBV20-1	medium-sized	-	TGCAGTGCCGTCCCAAGGCATCGGGGTTCACCCCTCCACTTT	CSAVPRHRGSPLHF
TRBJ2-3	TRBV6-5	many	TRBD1	TGTGCCAGCGCCGTTATAGCGGACAGGGTAGCAGATACGCAGTATTTT	CASAVIADRVADTQYF
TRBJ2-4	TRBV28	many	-	TGTGCCAGCAGTTTACGGGGGAGCGGCATTCAGTACTTC	CASSLRGSGIQYF
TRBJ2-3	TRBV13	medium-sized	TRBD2	TGTGCCAGCAGCTCCGCCGAGCGGGGACGCACAGATACGCAGTATTTT	CASSSAERGRTDTQYF
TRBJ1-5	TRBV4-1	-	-	TGCGCCAGCAGCCAGGGATATCGGGACCAGCCCCAGCATTTT	CASSQGYRDQPQHF
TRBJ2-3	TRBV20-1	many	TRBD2	TGCAGTGCTACTAGCGGGGGACGCACAGATACGCAGTATTTT	CSATSGGRTDTQYF
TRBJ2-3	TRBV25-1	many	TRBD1	TGTGCCAGCAGTACCGGGACAGCTAGCACAGATACGCAGTATTTT	CASSTGTASTDTQYF
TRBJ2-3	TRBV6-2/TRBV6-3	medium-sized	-	TGTGCCAGCACCCCTCTCCGGCGCGCAGATACGCAGTATTTT	CASTPLRRADTQYF
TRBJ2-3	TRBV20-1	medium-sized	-	TGCAGTGCTAGAGATGGACTCGCCCTCCGGGTAGAAGATACGCAGTATTTT	CSARDGLALRVEDTQYF
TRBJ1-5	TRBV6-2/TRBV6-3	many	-	TGTGCCAGCAGGAGGATAACTAATCAGCCCCAGCATTTT	CASRRITNQPQHF